Each of the 32 T cell receptor beta chains below was sequenced from the same sample in a study of T cell responses to AZD1222 COVID-19 vaccine. Measured with immunoSEQ multiplex PCR; TCRdb has only the in-frame clones, and not every one. The sample holds 100,000 to 150,000 clones, around 90% seen once. This material consisted of peripheral blood, taken on day 0 of AZD1222 vaccination. The source is an adult in good health.

This clone was seen once. V and J are TRBV6-5 and TRBJ2-3; D remains ambiguous. The length of the CDR3 is 15 residues. V shed 5 bases and J shed 6 bases, with 18 bases lying between them. CDR1 is MNHEY and CDR2 is SVGAGI in the germline V gene. The CDR3 DNA follows: TGTGCCAGCAGTAAAACCCTGGGGTGGGCGGATACGCAGTATTTT. Translation: CASSKTLGWADTQYF.

CDR3 DNA: TGCGCCAGCAGCGGACGGACAGGGGGAAGGGATGGCTACACCTTC. It codes for CASSGRTGGRDGYTF. V and J are TRBV4-1 and TRBJ1-2; TRBD1 matches 10 bases. The CDR3 is 15 residues long. The V segment lost 5 bases and the J segment 6 bases; nucleotides outside the gene matches: 9. Germline CDR1 and CDR2: MGHRA and YSYEKL.

This clone is a singleton in its sample. The genes are TRBV7-9 and TRBJ1-1; no reliable D call. This CDR3 is built from 13 residues. Trimming removed 6 bases at V and 2 bases at J, with 10 bases between. Germline CDR1 reads SEHNR; CDR2 reads FQNEAQ (reference sequence). CDR3 sequence reads: CASRSPPNTEAFF. CDR3 coding DNA: TGTGCCAGCAGAAGTCCACCAAACACTGAAGCTTTCTTT.

The rearrangement links TRBV25-1 to TRBJ1-3; D is possibly TRBD1 (5 bases). The CDR3 has 12 amino acids. Germline assignment: CDR1 MGHDK and CDR2 SYGVNS. Deletions cut 6 bases from V and 8 bases from J, with 11 bases between. The chain's CDR3 is CASRNPGDTIYF. The CDR3 DNA reads TGTGCCAGCAGAAACCCGGGGGACACCATATATTTT.

The rearrangement joins TRBV25-1 to TRBJ1-2, with D possibly matching TRBD1 (5 bases). The germline V gene has CDR1 MGHDK and CDR2 SYGVNS. Trimming removed 1 base from V and 5 bases from J, with 14 bases in between. The CDR3 is 15 residues long. This CDR3 reads CASSELGAGNYGYTF. The DNA for the CDR3 is TGTGCCAGCAGTGAATTAGGGGCAGGGAATTATGGCTACACCTTC.

The chain recombines TRBV15 with TRBJ1-5; D not resolved. V lost 7 bases and J 2 bases, leaving 27 bases between the germline ends. The CDR3 covers 19 residues. CDR1 is LNHNV, CDR2 YYDKDF, per germline (reference sequence). This chain's CDR3 is CATTQPGKGNFQRNQPQHF. In nucleotides, the CDR3 is TGTGCCACCACCCAGCCGGGGAAGGGAAACTTTCAGCGCAATCAGCCCCAGCATTTT.

This chain connects TRBV7-6 to TRBJ2-1, with D perhaps TRBD1 or TRBD2 (6 bases each). Germline V lookup: CDR1 SGHVS, CDR2 FNYEAQ. V lost 1 base to trimming and J lost 1 base, with 8 bases between them. The CDR3 loop spans 15 amino acids. The CDR3 DNA sequence: TGTGCCAGCAGCTTAGGGGGGGCGTCCTACAATGAGCAGTTCTTC. Its translation is CASSLGGASYNEQFF.

The CDR3 region is CATSSSGNTIYF. CDR3 in DNA: TGTGCCACCAGCAGCTCTGGAAACACCATATATTTT. The chain has TRBV15 and TRBJ1-3, with unresolved D. V was cut by 3 bases and J by 0 bases, with 0 bases left in between. Germline lookup yields CDR1 LNHNV and CDR2 YYDKDF (reference sequence). This CDR3 contains 12 residues.

The chain employs TRBV7-8 and TRBJ1-1; D unclear. This CDR3 is 13 amino acids long. V lost 5 bases and J 1 base, leaving 8 bases between the germline ends. From germline, CDR1 is SGHVS and CDR2 FQNEAQ. DNA for the CDR3: TGTGCCAGCAGCCTACGGGAGAACACTGAAGCTTTCTTT. Translated, it gives CASSLRENTEAFF.

The chain couples TRBV19 to TRBJ1-2; no definite D call. This CDR3 region has 14 residues. From germline, CDR1 is LNHDA and CDR2 SQIVND (reference sequence). The V and J ends lost 3 bases and 4 bases respectively, with 12 bases between them. The CDR3 sequence: CASSMSQKTYGYTF. In DNA form, the CDR3 reads TGTGCCAGTAGTATGTCACAGAAAACCTATGGCTACACCTTC.

The V and J genes are TRBV30 and TRBJ2-3; TRBD2 matches 9 bases. Trimming at V came to 5 bases and at J to 2 bases, leaving 8 bases not matched to a gene. CDR1 is GTSNPN, CDR2 SVGIG, per germline (reference sequence). This CDR3 region has 15 residues. The CDR3 reads CAWGKRGAPTDTQYF. CDR3 in DNA: TGTGCCTGGGGAAAGCGGGGGGCCCCCACAGATACGCAGTATTTT.

V and J are TRBV28 and TRBJ1-1; no clear D gene. Germline CDR1 is MDHEN and CDR2 is SYDVKM. V lost 2 bases to trimming and J lost 9 bases, with 4 bases between them. This CDR3 contains 10 residues. The CDR3 loop is CASSLGKAFF. The CDR3 DNA reads as TGTGCCAGCAGTTTAGGCAAAGCTTTCTTT.

The chain employs TRBV10-1 and TRBJ1-6; D is unclear. Trimming pared 6 bases from V and 2 bases from J, leaving 8 bases between. This CDR3 comprises 14 residues. Germline CDR1 WNHNN, CDR2 SYGVQD (reference sequence). The CDR3 loop reads CASSSGTYNSPLHF. In DNA, the CDR3 is TGCGCCAGCAGCTCCGGGACCTATAATTCACCCCTCCACTTT.

This clone occurred once. The V call is TRBV18, the J call TRBJ1-2; 7 nucleotides agree with TRBD1. The J segment lost 0 bases and the V segment lost 4 bases, leaving 2 bases of the junction unmatched. Germline loops: CDR1 KGHSH, CDR2 LQKENI. The CDR3 runs 14 residues. The CDR3 region is CASSLDRPNYGYTF. The CDR3 nucleotides read TGTGCCAGCTCACTGGACAGGCCTAACTATGGCTACACCTTC.

The genes are TRBV2 and TRBJ2-7, with TRBD1 matching over 10 bases. The germline CDR1 and CDR2 sequences are SNHLY and FYNNEI. The trim removed 1 base at V and 5 bases at J, leaving 8 bases unmatched. The CDR3 covers 16 residues. CDR3 loop: CASSEGLGQGTHEQYF. The CDR3 nucleotides read TGTGCCAGCAGTGAAGGGCTGGGACAGGGGACCCACGAGCAGTACTTC.

The rearrangement uses TRBV2 and TRBJ1-5; no definite D call. The ends were cut back, 7 bases at V and 5 bases at J, with 9 bases in the middle. This CDR3 is 12 amino acids long. Germline-derived CDR1 and CDR2 are SNHLY and FYNNEI. CDR3 residues: CASTFGDQPQHF. In nucleotides, the CDR3 is TGTGCCAGCACGTTTGGGGATCAGCCCCAGCATTTT.

The chain carries TRBV6-2 or TRBV6-3 and TRBJ1-2; D gene ambiguous. From germline, CDR1 is MNHEY and CDR2 SVGEGT. With 4 bases removed from V and 5 bases from J, the gap between germline ends came to 11 bases. The CDR3 totals 13 residues. CDR3 sequence reads: CASSFYGSYGYTF. Written as DNA, the CDR3 is TGTGCCAGCAGTTTTTACGGATCGTATGGCTACACCTTC.

The chain uses TRBV5-1 and TRBJ1-2; D is uncertain. Trimming removed 0 bases from V and 6 bases from J, with 9 bases in between. Germline V CDR1 and CDR2: SGHRS, YFSETQ. The CDR3 is 13 amino acids. CDR3 amino acids: CASSLGDRDGYTF. In DNA form, the CDR3 reads TGCGCCAGCAGCTTGGGGGATCGGGATGGCTACACCTTC. Together with reference TRBV5-1 and TRBJ1-2, the CDR3 gives the full variable domain: KAGVTQTPRYLIKTRGQQVTLSCSPISGHRSVSWYQQTPGQGLQFLFEYFSETQRNKGNFPGRFSGRQFSNSRSEMNVSTLELGDSALYLCASSLGDRDGYTFGSGTRLTVV.

This chain connects TRBV4-1 to TRBJ1-1, with D perhaps matching TRBD1 (5 bases). In germline, CDR1 is MGHRA, CDR2 YSYEKL. The V end was cut by 1 base, the J end by 0 bases, with 9 bases between. This CDR3 spans 15 amino acids. The CDR3 here is CASSQGGIMNTEAFF. CDR3 DNA: TGCGCCAGCAGCCAAGGGGGCATCATGAACACTGAAGCTTTCTTT.

This chain links TRBV14 with TRBJ2-7; a possible D gene is TRBD2 (6 bases). Germline assignment: CDR1 SGHDN and CDR2 FVKESK. The CDR3 extends over 18 amino acids. The V gene lost 1 base and the J gene lost 2 bases, with 21 bases spanning the gap. CDR3 sequence (DNA): TGTGCCAGCAGCCAAGGGGGAGGCAGTTTGACCGTTCCCTACGAGCAGTACTTC. It specifies CASSQGGGSLTVPYEQYF. Combining the CDR3 with reference TRBV14 and TRBJ2-7 gives the whole variable domain EAGVTQFPSHSVIEKGQTVTLRCDPISGHDNLYWYRRVMGKEIKFLLHFVKESKQDESGMPNNRFLAERTGGTYSTLKVQPAELEDSGVYFCASSQGGGSLTVPYEQYFGPGTRLTVT.

This sequence joins TRBV4-3 and TRBJ2-7; D unclear. CDR3 size: 15 residues. V lost 0 bases, J lost 0 bases, and 9 bases lay in between. CDR1 and CDR2 (germline): LGHNA, YSLEER. CDR3 DNA sequence: TGCGCCAGCAGCCAAGATCCGGGCAGCTCCTACGAGCAGTACTTC. Residues: CASSQDPGSSYEQYF.

The chain couples TRBV7-2 to TRBJ1-3; possible D gene TRBD1, 5 bases. Looked up from germline, CDR1 is SGHTA and CDR2 is FQGNSA. The CDR3 is 13 amino acids. Trimming cost V 5 bases and J 4 bases, with 9 bases left between them. CDR3 protein: CASSVDRGNTIYF. The CDR3 nucleotides read TGTGCCAGCAGCGTCGACAGAGGAAACACCATATATTTT.

The rearrangement uses TRBV7-9 and TRBJ1-1; tentative D call: TRBD1 (5 bases). The V and J ends lost 6 bases and 4 bases respectively, with 12 bases between them. This CDR3 region has 13 residues. In germline, CDR1 is SEHNR, CDR2 FQNEAQ (reference sequence). As DNA, the CDR3 is TGTGCCAGCAGTTCGGGACCGTCCACTGAAGCTTTCTTT. Translating gives CASSSGPSTEAFF.

The gene calls are TRBV5-1 and TRBJ2-7, with TRBD1 matching over 8 bases. Germline lookup yields CDR1 SGHRS and CDR2 YFSETQ. V shed 4 bases and J 5 bases; nucleotides not matched to a gene: 5. The CDR3 loop spans 13 amino acids. The CDR3 DNA follows: TGCGCCAGCAGCACAGGACAGGGCGACGAGCAGTACTTC. It yields the protein CASSTGQGDEQYF.

V gene TRBV11-2 combines with J gene TRBJ1-5, with D perhaps matching TRBD1 (5 bases). Germline loops: CDR1 SGHAT, CDR2 FQNNGV. V dropped 1 base and J dropped 11 bases, with 12 bases sitting between them. The CDR3 sequence is 13 residues long. The CDR3 loop reads CASSLGGKVAQHF. CDR3 nucleotides: TGTGCCAGCAGCTTAGGGGGGAAAGTGGCCCAGCATTTT.

The chain joins TRBV23-1 to TRBJ2-5, with TRBD1 matching 10 bases. TRBV23-1 belongs to the ORF category, with a function that is uncertain. The CDR3 sequence is 16 residues long. J was trimmed by 4 bases and V by 2 bases; bases with no gene match: 7. The DNA for the CDR3 is TGCGCCAGCAGTCAACCGATCCGGACAGGGGGAGAGACCCAGTACTTC. It specifies CASSQPIRTGGETQYF.

CDR3 residues: CASRVGSGSNTEAFF. CDR3 bases: TGCGCCAGCAGAGTAGGTTCAGGCTCGAACACTGAAGCTTTCTTT. This chain joins TRBV5-1 and TRBJ1-1; D gene unclear. Trimming left V 5 bases short and J 1 base short, with 15 bases between. The length of the CDR3 is 15 residues. Germline loops: CDR1 SGHRS, CDR2 YFSETQ.

This sequence joins TRBV9 and TRBJ2-1, with 8 positions matching TRBD1. Germline V gene sequence: CDR1 SGDLS, CDR2 YYNGEE. V lost 1 base to trimming and J lost 9 bases; unmatched junction nucleotides: 9. This CDR3 comprises 15 residues. CDR3 coding DNA: TGTGCCAGCAGCGTAACGCAGGGGGCGAGGAGTGAGCAGTTCTTC. Its protein is CASSVTQGARSEQFF.

The chain recombines TRBV2 with TRBJ1-1; D is uncertain. The CDR3 has 13 amino acids. V was clipped by 6 bases and J by 4 bases, with 12 bases between them. Per the germline V gene, CDR1 is SNHLY and CDR2 is FYNNEI. CDR3: CASSELVTTEAFF. CDR3 bases: TGTGCCAGCAGCGAACTGGTGACCACTGAAGCTTTCTTT.

This chain joins TRBV7-8 and TRBJ2-1; 8 bases agree with TRBD1. The germline V gene has CDR1 SGHVS and CDR2 FQNEAQ. The CDR3 consists of 16 residues. V shed 1 base and J 7 bases; nucleotides not matched to a gene: 9. The CDR3 nucleotides read TGTGCCAGCAGCTTAGTGGACAGGGTGGAGGGGAATGAGCAGTTCTTC. This encodes CASSLVDRVEGNEQFF.

This clone was counted a single time. The chain has TRBV6-2 or TRBV6-3 and TRBJ2-1; the D is unclear. The length of the CDR3 is 14 residues. The V gene's germline CDR1 is MNHEY and CDR2 SVGEGT. V lost 6 bases and J 5 bases, leaving 14 bases between the germline ends. The CDR3 loop reads CASSRGLDDNEQFF. CDR3 coding DNA: TGTGCCAGCAGCAGAGGCTTAGACGACAATGAGCAGTTCTTC.

This clone was detected only once. The rearrangement joins TRBV2 to TRBJ2-7; 7 bases agree with TRBD2. The germline CDR1 and CDR2 sequences are SNHLY and FYNNEI. The CDR3 has 14 amino acids. After removal of 5 bases from V and 3 bases from J, the junction contained 7 bases not matched to a gene. CDR3 protein: CASSRQSGGYEQYF. Written as DNA, the CDR3 is TGTGCCAGCAGTAGACAATCGGGAGGCTACGAGCAGTACTTC.